The 24 T cell receptor beta chains below all came from one sample that was sequenced in a study of cytomegalovirus exposure and HLA in healthy donors. This PCR relied on a set of 60 Vbeta primers and 13 Jbeta primers. TCRdb keeps only in-frame clones here, not all; method: immunoSEQ multiplex PCR. The sample carries more than 150,000 clones, approximately 85% recorded once. Sequencing was done on a sample of PBMCs. The receptors here all came from a man aged 18 to 29 in good health and CMV-seropositive.

This chain uses TRBV19 with TRBJ1-2; TRBD1 matches at 12 bases. This CDR3 is built from 15 residues. Germline values: CDR1 LNHDA, CDR2 SQIVND (reference sequence). Trimming cost V 9 bases and J 8 bases; bases outside gene matches: 13. CDR3: CASGTGGVIMGGYTF. In nucleotides, the CDR3 is TGTGCCAGCGGGACAGGGGGCGTAATTATGGGAGGCTACACCTTC.

Points on this clone: One end of the junction is discordant with germline, which a read error may explain. This rearrangement joins TRBV7-9 to TRBJ1-1; TRBD1 is a possible D gene (6 bases). In germline, CDR1 is SEHNR, CDR2 FQNEAQ (reference sequence). The CDR3 has 12 residues. CDR3 loop: CSSSLQGTEAFF. DNA of the CDR3: TGTTCCAGCAGCCTACAGGGAACTGAAGCTTTCTTT.

The J gene is TRBJ1-5, the V gene TRBV27; D unresolved. V lost 0 bases, J lost 1 base, and 13 bases lay in between. Per germline, CDR1 MNHEY and CDR2 SMNVEV (reference sequence). CDR3 length: 17 residues. The chain's CDR3 is CASSLSTPHISNQPQHF. The CDR3, as DNA: TGTGCCAGCAGTTTATCAACTCCGCATATAAGCAATCAGCCCCAGCATTTT.

The rearrangement links TRBV5-5 to TRBJ1-3, with no clear D. The CDR3 is made up of 15 amino acids. Trimming removed 2 bases at V and 5 bases at J, with 14 bases between. Germline values: CDR1 SGHKS, CDR2 YYEKEE (reference sequence). CDR3 region: CASSFIGGNRNTIYF. DNA for the CDR3: TGTGCCAGCAGCTTTATCGGAGGTAATCGAAACACCATATATTTT.

This clone has just a few counts. This chain links TRBV5-6 with TRBJ2-6; tentative D call: TRBD1 (6 bases). This CDR3 region has 15 residues. Trimming took off 2 bases at V and 4 bases at J, with 10 bases between the two ends. Germline CDR1 SGHDT, CDR2 YYEEEE. The DNA for the CDR3 is TGTGCCAGCAGCTTCTCAGGGGCCGGGGCCAACGTCCTGACTTTC. Its translation: CASSFSGAGANVLTF.

The V and J genes are TRBV19 and TRBJ2-6; no clear D gene. CDR1 LNHDA and CDR2 SQIVND come from the germline V gene (reference sequence). The CDR3 is made up of 14 amino acids. V dropped 5 bases and J dropped 0 bases, with 5 bases sitting between them. CDR3 region: CASSQVSGANVLTF. The CDR3 DNA follows: TGTGCCAGTAGTCAGGTCTCTGGGGCCAACGTCCTGACTTTC.

This chain links TRBV29-1 with TRBJ2-7; the D gene is possibly TRBD2 (6 bases). Germline values: CDR1 SQVTM, CDR2 ANQGSEA. The CDR3 runs to 13 residues. Trimming removed 2 bases at V and 0 bases at J, with 8 bases between. CDR3: CSVEILASYEQYF. The DNA of the CDR3 is TGCAGCGTTGAAATACTAGCCTCCTACGAGCAGTACTTC.

This clone was found a few times. V and J are TRBV2 and TRBJ1-1; TRBD1 aligns across 7 bases. V lost 4 bases and J lost 1; bases outside the gene matches: 3. The CDR3 is made up of 14 amino acids. CDR1 and CDR2 from the germline V gene are SNHLY and FYNNEI. The chain's CDR3 is CASSVQGWNTEAFF. CDR3 nucleotide sequence: TGTGCCAGCAGTGTACAGGGGTGGAACACTGAAGCTTTCTTT.

This clone was counted only a few times. The V call is TRBV10-3, the J call TRBJ1-4, with D maybe TRBD1 (5 bases). CDR1 is ENHRY, CDR2 SYGVKD, per germline. Deletions cut 0 bases from V and 5 bases from J, with 10 bases between. The CDR3 runs 15 residues. The CDR3 DNA reads as TGTGCCATCAGTGAGTCAGGCAGGACAAATGAAAAACTGTTTTTT. Its translation is CAISESGRTNEKLFF.

The CDR3 sequence: CAISESSLAGGTGELFF. In nucleotides, the CDR3 is TGTGCCATCAGTGAGTCGAGTCTAGCGGGGGGCACCGGGGAGCTGTTTTTT. The genes are TRBV10-3 and TRBJ2-2; 11 nucleotides match TRBD2. Germline values: CDR1 ENHRY, CDR2 SYGVKD. The V segment lost 0 bases and the J segment 4 bases; nucleotides outside the gene matches: 4. The CDR3 sequence is 17 residues long.

The V call is TRBV5-1, the J call TRBJ2-7, with D tentatively TRBD2 (6 bases). Germline V gene data show CDR1 as SGHRS and CDR2 as YFSETQ. V shed 3 bases and J shed 2 bases, with 18 bases lying between them. The CDR3 has 16 amino acids. The CDR3: CASSYDGGRGAYEQYF. The CDR3 DNA sequence: TGCGCCAGCAGCTACGACGGGGGACGAGGGGCCTACGAGCAGTACTTC.

This clone was seen only a few times. This chain links TRBV5-6 with TRBJ2-7, with D maybe TRBD1 (5 bases). CDR1 and CDR2 (germline): SGHDT, YYEEEE. CDR3 length equals 13 residues. The V end was cut by 4 bases, the J end by 3 bases, with 11 bases between. The CDR3 nucleotides read TGTGCCAGCAGCCCCGGCAGGGTCTACGAGCAGTACTTC. The encoded protein is CASSPGRVYEQYF.

CDR3 sequence reads: CASSLGTGSYEQYF. For the CDR3, the DNA is TGTGCCAGCAGCTTAGGCACAGGGTCCTACGAGCAGTACTTC. The chain joins TRBV7-8 to TRBJ2-7, with D maybe TRBD1 (6 bases). The CDR3 consists of 14 residues. V lost 1 base and J 1 base, leaving 8 bases between the germline ends. In germline, CDR1 is SGHVS, CDR2 FQNEAQ.

The gene calls are TRBV5-1 and TRBJ2-7; the match to TRBD1 covers 7 bases. The CDR3 runs to 15 residues. With V trimmed by 4 bases and J by 3 bases, 10 bases remained unmatched. The germline gives CDR1 SGHRS, CDR2 YFSETQ. CDR3: CASSQDRDRIYEQYF. Here the CDR3 DNA reads TGCGCCAGCAGCCAGGACCGGGACAGAATCTACGAGCAGTACTTC.

This clone appeared a single time. The V and J genes are TRBV27 and TRBJ1-6; TRBD1 aligns across 7 bases. This CDR3 comprises 15 residues. With 2 bases clipped from V and 6 bases from J, the junction kept 4 bases outside the gene matches. Germline V lookup: CDR1 MNHEY, CDR2 SMNVEV (reference sequence). The CDR3 nucleotides read TGTGCCAGCAGTTTAGCCGGGACAGTTAATTCACCCCTCCACTTT. As protein: CASSLAGTVNSPLHF.

The gene calls are TRBV5-4 and TRBJ2-2, with TRBD2 identical over 16 bases. V lost 4 bases to trimming and J lost 5 bases; unmatched junction nucleotides: 8. The CDR3 loop spans 18 amino acids. Germline CDR1 and CDR2: SGHNT and YYREEE (reference sequence). The CDR3 DNA sequence: TGTGCCAGCAGCGGGGGGACTAGCGGGGGGGCCTTAACCGGGGAGCTGTTTTTT. Translated: CASSGGTSGGALTGELFF.

This clone was detected only a few times. The chain recombines TRBV2 with TRBJ1-1; D remains ambiguous. V was shortened by 8 bases and J by 1 base, with 5 bases between the two germline ends. Germline CDR1 is SNHLY and CDR2 is FYNNEI. The CDR3 has 11 amino acids. CDR3 sequence (DNA): TGTGCCAGCCTAAAGAACACTGAAGCTTTCTTT. Translated, it gives CASLKNTEAFF.

This rearrangement joins TRBV4-1 to TRBJ1-2; tentative D call: TRBD1 (6 bases). Between the trimmed V and J ends, which lost 4 bases and 4 bases, there was a span of 16 bases. CDR1 is MGHRA and CDR2 is YSYEKL in the germline V gene. This CDR3 has 15 amino acids. In DNA form, the CDR3 reads TGCGCCAGCAGCCCGACCACAGGGCAGGGCTATGGCTACACCTTC. Translated, it gives CASSPTTGQGYGYTF.

The chain uses TRBV27 and TRBJ2-1; 11 bases are shared with TRBD2. Germline V gene data show CDR1 as MNHEY and CDR2 as SMNVEV (reference sequence). J was trimmed by 5 bases and V by 8 bases; bases with no gene match: 5. The CDR3 has 14 amino acids. CDR3 in DNA: TGTGCCAGCCGAATAGCGGGGGGGCACAATGAGCAGTTCTTC. Translating it yields CASRIAGGHNEQFF.

The V and J genes are TRBV2 and TRBJ1-5; 7 bases fit TRBD1. Looked up from germline, CDR1 is SNHLY and CDR2 is FYNNEI. The CDR3 totals 13 residues. The trim removed 8 bases at V and 2 bases at J, leaving 3 bases unmatched. DNA of the CDR3: TGTGCCAGCCAGGGGGTTGGCAATCAGCCCCAGCATTTT. This gives the protein CASQGVGNQPQHF. The full variable domain, rest sourced from reference TRBV2 and TRBJ1-5, is EPEVTQTPSHQVTQMGQEVILRCVPISNHLYFYWYRQILGQKVEFLVSFYNNEISEKSEIFDDQFSVERPDGSNFTLKIRSTKLEDSAMYFCASQGVGNQPQHFGDGTRLSIL.

CDR3 in amino acids: CASSLASSGVPPYNEQFF. The CDR3 bases are TGTGCCAGCAGCTTAGCGTCGAGCGGGGTGCCCCCTTACAATGAGCAGTTCTTC. The chain recombines TRBV7-2 with TRBJ2-1; 7 positions match TRBD2. The CDR3 sequence is 18 residues long. The V gene end was trimmed by 0 bases and the J gene end by 4 bases; junction bases not matched to a gene: 12. Looked up from germline, CDR1 is SGHTA and CDR2 is FQGNSA.

This chain connects TRBV27 to TRBJ1-2; 8 bases line up with TRBD1. The germline gives CDR1 MNHEY, CDR2 SMNVEV (reference sequence). The CDR3 is made up of 14 amino acids. Trimming took 5 bases from V and 6 from J; bases not matched to a gene: 8. DNA of the CDR3: TGTGCCAGCAGTATGTCACAGGGGGGAGATGGCTACACCTTC. Translating it yields CASSMSQGGDGYTF.

CDR3 in amino acids: CASSLSQSGWYYGYTF. CDR3 in DNA: TGTGCCAGCAGTTTATCCCAGTCCGGGTGGTACTATGGCTACACCTTC. This rearrangement joins TRBV27 to TRBJ1-2, with unresolved D. The ends were cut back, 0 bases at V and 3 bases at J, with 14 bases in the middle. Germline CDR1 and CDR2: MNHEY and SMNVEV (reference sequence). The CDR3 has 16 residues.

V is TRBV5-1 and J is TRBJ2-7; TRBD1 matches at 8 bases. The CDR3 totals 15 residues. V was clipped by 7 bases and J by 2 bases; unmatched bases: 11. CDR1 is SGHRS, CDR2 YFSETQ, per germline. CDR3 loop: CASCPSSGGPYEQYF. The CDR3 DNA is TGCGCCAGCTGCCCCTCATCAGGGGGCCCCTACGAGCAGTACTTC.